The T cell receptor (beta chain) under discussion was sequenced for a study of regulatory T cells in long-lasting Graves disease. Findings and caveats of the study: Persistent disease preferred TRBV28, TRBJ1-2 and TRBJ2-5.

The sample holds many counts of this clonotype. Its target is unknown. The time point here: newly diagnosed GD, antithyroid drugs for less than 3 months. TCR sequences were obtained from RNA taken from PBMCs. Graves' disease diagnosis relied on American Thyroid Association guidelines. Both iRepertoire HTBI primers and Arm-PCR of CDR3 regions were used to build the TCR beta libraries. TCRdb reprocessed the multiplex PCR reads via MiXCR and lists one record per CDR3 protein. The table records under 300,000 distinct CDR3 sequences, 18% of them present only once. The CDR3 sequence is 17 residues long. V lost 6 bases and J lost 2, with 21 bases in between. The sample also formed part of further work on T cells in Graves' hyperthyroidism and ophthalmopathy.

This clonotype was obtained from a woman aged 25 to 39 with Graves disease. Sequencing was performed on peripheral blood mononuclear cells (PBMCs), taken at new diagnosis, from a patient treated with antithyroid drugs. This sequence joins TRBV12-3 or TRBV12-4 and TRBJ2-3, with D uncertain. The CDR3 loop is CASSHLIWGAVTDTQYF. CDR3 DNA: TGTGCCAGCAGCCACTTGATTTGGGGTGCGGTCACAGATACGCAGTATTTT.